This T cell receptor (beta chain) was sequenced for a study of T cell responses to AZD1222 COVID-19 vaccine. The CDR3 consists of 15 residues. The germline V gene has CDR1 MNHNS and CDR2 SASEGT. V was clipped by 2 bases and J by 3 bases; unmatched bases: 6. Profiling relied on immunoSEQ multiplex PCR, and the TCRdb table lists in-frame clones only, not all of them. Of more than 95,000 clones listed, about 89% are singletons. The chain employs TRBV6-1 and TRBJ1-1, with TRBD1 identical over 7 bases. This clonotype originated in an adult in good health. The input for sequencing was peripheral blood, taken on day 0 of AZD1222 vaccination. CDR3 amino acids: CASSESVDRDTEAFF. Here the CDR3 DNA reads TGTGCCAGCAGTGAATCTGTAGACAGGGACACTGAAGCTTTCTTT.